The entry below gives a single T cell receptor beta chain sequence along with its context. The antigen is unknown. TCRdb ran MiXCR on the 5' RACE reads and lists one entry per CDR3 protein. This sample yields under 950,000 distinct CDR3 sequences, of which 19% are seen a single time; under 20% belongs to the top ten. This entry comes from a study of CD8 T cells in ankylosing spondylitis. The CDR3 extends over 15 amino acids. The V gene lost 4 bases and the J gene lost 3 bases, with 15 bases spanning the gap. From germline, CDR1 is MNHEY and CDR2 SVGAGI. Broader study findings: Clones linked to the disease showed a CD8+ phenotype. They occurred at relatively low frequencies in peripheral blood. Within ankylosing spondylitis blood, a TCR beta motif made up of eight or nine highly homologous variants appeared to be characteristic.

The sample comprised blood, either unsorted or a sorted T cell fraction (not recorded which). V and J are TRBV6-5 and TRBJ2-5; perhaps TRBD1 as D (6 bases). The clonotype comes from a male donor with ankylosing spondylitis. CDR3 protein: CASSFSPGEKETQYF. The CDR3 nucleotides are TGTGCCAGCAGTTTTTCACCAGGGGAAAAAGAGACCCAGTACTTC.